This T cell receptor beta chain originates from a study of PD-1 blockade in classical Hodgkin lymphoma. The protocol was immunoSEQ multiplex PCR, while the TCRdb copy is restricted to in-frame clones and leaves out a portion. The table shows 29,000 or so clones, with around 70% occurring only once. No patient escaped relapse after autologous stem cell transplantation, and brentuximab vedotin exposure varied. This CDR3 region has 13 residues. Per germline, CDR1 LGHNA and CDR2 YNFKEQ. Trimming removed 0 bases from V and 7 bases from J, with 7 bases in between. This clone is classed as medium-sized. The receptor's source is a human donor with classical Hodgkin lymphoma. The chain has TRBV4-2 and TRBJ1-3, with no clear D. The starting material was peripheral blood mononuclear cells (PBMCs), obtained before the second cycle of nivolumab. In DNA form, the CDR3 reads TGTGCCAGCAGCCAAGATATCGGGAACACCATATATTTT. Amino acids: CASSQDIGNTIYF.